This TCR beta chain was identified in a study of T cell responses to AZD1222 COVID-19 vaccine. Turning to this clone: As yet, its antigen is unknown.

Findings of the study overall: In a largely white British group with more females than males, clonal diversity was possibly underestimated. Among vaccine-associated CD4 TCRs, coverage spanned spike, with dominance at 160-218 and 743-854. At baseline, seropositivity was found in only a handful of AZD1222 recipients. Spike-specific TCR breadth and depth went up after people got two AZD1222 doses.

Method: immunoSEQ multiplex PCR; TCRdb's copy keeps in-frame clones and lacks some. The table records about 160,000 clones, 88% of them present only once. The germline CDR1 and CDR2 sequences are MDHEN and SYDVKM. Trimming stripped 5 bases from V and 10 bases from J, with 17 bases between. The CDR3 runs to 14 residues. This TCR was sampled from an adult in good health. The material was peripheral blood, obtained on day 0 of AZD1222 vaccination. The chain is built from TRBV28 and TRBJ1-4; D perhaps matches TRBD1 (5 bases). CDR3 nucleotides: TGTGCCAGCAGTCCGGGACGGCCGGTCAGAAAACTGTTTTTT. Its translation: CASSPGRPVRKLFF.